This TCR beta chain derives from a study of blood T cell repertoires in COVID-19. Background on the study: Samples of COVID-19 (acute and convalescent) were obtained from the United States, Italy and Spain. Nucleic acid was either cDNA or gDNA, and it came from T cells, B-cell-depleted T cells, or PBMCs.

Trimming shortened V by 7 bases and J by 8 bases, and 20 bases separated the two germline ends. Germline V gene data show CDR1 as SQVTM and CDR2 as ANQGSEA. The length of the CDR3 is 14 residues. The authors' processing: Estimates of nucleated cell counts were drawn from the amplification of reference gene primers. Some clones are missing from TCRdb's copy, which holds only in-frame ones; the method was immunoSEQ multiplex PCR. From that table come the V and J calls and clone size; the DNA was used to work out D and trimming. The sample carries roughly 250,000 clones, just under 85% recorded once. J is TRBJ1-4 and V is TRBV29-1; perhaps TRBD1 as D (6 bases). The sequence was obtained from a woman older than 75 with acute or convalescent COVID-19. The sequenced sample consisted of peripheral blood. CDR3 nucleotides: TGCAGCGCCGAGGTGGCGGGGGGCAGGGAAAAACTGTTTTTT. It is translated as CSAEVAGGREKLFF.